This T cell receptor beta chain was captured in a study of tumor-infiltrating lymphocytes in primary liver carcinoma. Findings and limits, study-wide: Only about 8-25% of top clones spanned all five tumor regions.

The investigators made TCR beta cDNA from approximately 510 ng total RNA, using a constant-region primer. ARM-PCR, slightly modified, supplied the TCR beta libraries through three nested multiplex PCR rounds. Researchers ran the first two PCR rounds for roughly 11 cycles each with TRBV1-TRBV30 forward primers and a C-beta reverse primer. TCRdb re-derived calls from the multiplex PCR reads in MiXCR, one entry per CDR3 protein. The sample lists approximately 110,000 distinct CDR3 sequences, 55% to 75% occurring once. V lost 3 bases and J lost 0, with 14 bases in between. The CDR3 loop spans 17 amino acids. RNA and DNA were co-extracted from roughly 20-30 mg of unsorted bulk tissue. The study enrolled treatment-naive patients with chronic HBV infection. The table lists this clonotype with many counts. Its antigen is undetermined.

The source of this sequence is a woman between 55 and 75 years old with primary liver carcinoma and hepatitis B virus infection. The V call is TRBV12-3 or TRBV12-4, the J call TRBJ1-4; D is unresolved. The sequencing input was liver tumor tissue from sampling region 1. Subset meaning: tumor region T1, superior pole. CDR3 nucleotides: TGTGCCAGCAGTTTTTCACCCACTTTCGCAACTAATGAAAAACTGTTTTTT. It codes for CASSFSPTFATNEKLFF.